This T cell receptor (beta chain) was captured in a study of blood T cells in healthy people across ages. The use of a sample-barcoded 5' primer and a J-beta primer mix characterized a second PCR of 7 to 11 cycles. MiXCR, run by TCRdb on the 5' RACE reads, gives a single entry per CDR3 protein. The sample shows approximately 700,000 distinct CDR3 sequences, about 34% of them seen only once. V gave up 6 bases and J gave up 0 bases, with 13 bases separating them. The CDR3 runs to 15 residues. The rearrangement uses TRBV12-3 or TRBV12-4 and TRBJ2-3, with unresolved D. The material sequenced was blood. This clonotype was obtained from a woman at least 80 years old in good health. The CDR3 nucleotides are TGTGCCAGCAGACCGGACGATCTTAGCACAGATACGCAGTATTTT. It is translated as CASRPDDLSTDTQYF.